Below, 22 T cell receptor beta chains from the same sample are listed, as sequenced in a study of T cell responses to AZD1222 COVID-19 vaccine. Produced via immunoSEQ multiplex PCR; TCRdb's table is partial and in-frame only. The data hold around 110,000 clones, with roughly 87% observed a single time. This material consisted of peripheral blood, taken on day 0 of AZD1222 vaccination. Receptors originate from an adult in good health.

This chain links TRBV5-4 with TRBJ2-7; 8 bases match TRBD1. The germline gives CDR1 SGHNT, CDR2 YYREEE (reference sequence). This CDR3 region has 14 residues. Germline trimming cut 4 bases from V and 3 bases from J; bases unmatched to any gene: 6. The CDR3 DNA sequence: TGTGCCAGCAGCCTAGGACAGGGCCTCTACGAGCAGTACTTC. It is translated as CASSLGQGLYEQYF.

For the CDR3, the DNA is TGCGCCAGCAGCTTGGCGCTCCGGGGGCCAAACACCATATATTTT. Protein product: CASSLALRGPNTIYF. The rearrangement joins TRBV5-1 to TRBJ1-3; tentative D call: TRBD1 (6 bases). There are 15 residues in the CDR3. Between the trimmed V and J ends, which lost 0 bases and 6 bases, there was a span of 13 bases. CDR1 SGHRS and CDR2 YFSETQ come from the germline V gene. Variable domain in full (rest from reference TRBV5-1 and TRBJ1-3): KAGVTQTPRYLIKTRGQQVTLSCSPISGHRSVSWYQQTPGQGLQFLFEYFSETQRNKGNFPGRFSGRQFSNSRSEMNVSTLELGDSALYLCASSLALRGPNTIYFGEGSWLTVV.

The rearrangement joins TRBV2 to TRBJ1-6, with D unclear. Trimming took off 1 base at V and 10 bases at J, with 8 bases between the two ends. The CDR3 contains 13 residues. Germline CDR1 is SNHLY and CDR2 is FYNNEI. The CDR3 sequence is CASSEGSNSPLHF. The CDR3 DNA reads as TGTGCCAGCAGTGAAGGGAGCAACTCACCCCTCCACTTT. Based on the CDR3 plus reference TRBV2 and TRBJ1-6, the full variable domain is EPEVTQTPSHQVTQMGQEVILRCVPISNHLYFYWYRQILGQKVEFLVSFYNNEISEKSEIFDDQFSVERPDGSNFTLKIRSTKLEDSAMYFCASSEGSNSPLHFGNGTRLTVT.

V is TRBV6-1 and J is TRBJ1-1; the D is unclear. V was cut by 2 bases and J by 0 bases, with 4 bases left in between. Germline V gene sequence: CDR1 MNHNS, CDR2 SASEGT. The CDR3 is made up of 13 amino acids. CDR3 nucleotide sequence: TGTGCCAGCAGTGAACCGTTGAACACTGAAGCTTTCTTT. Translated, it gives CASSEPLNTEAFF.

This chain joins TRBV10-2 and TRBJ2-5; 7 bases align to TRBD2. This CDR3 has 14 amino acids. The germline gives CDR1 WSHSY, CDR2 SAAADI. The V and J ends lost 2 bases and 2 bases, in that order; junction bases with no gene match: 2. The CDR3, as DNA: TGCGCCAGCAGTGAGCGCGGGGGACAAGAGACCCAGTACTTC. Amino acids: CASSERGGQETQYF.

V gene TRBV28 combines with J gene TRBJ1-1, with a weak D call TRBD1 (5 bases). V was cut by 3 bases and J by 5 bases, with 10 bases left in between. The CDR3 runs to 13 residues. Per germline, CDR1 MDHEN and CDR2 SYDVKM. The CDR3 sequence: CASSLGVRTEAFF. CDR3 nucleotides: TGTGCCAGCAGTTTGGGGGTGAGGACTGAAGCTTTCTTT.

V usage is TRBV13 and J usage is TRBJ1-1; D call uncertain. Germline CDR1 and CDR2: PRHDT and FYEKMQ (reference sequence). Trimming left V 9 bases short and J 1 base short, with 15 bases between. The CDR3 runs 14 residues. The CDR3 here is CASNLAARNTEAFF. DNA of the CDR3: TGTGCCAGTAACCTCGCAGCGAGGAACACTGAAGCTTTCTTT.

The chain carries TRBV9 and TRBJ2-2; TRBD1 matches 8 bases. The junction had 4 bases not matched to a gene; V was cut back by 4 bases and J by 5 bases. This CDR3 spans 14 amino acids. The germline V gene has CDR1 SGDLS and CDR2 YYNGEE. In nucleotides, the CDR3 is TGTGCCAGCAGCTTCACAGGGGGGACCGGGGAGCTGTTTTTT. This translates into CASSFTGGTGELFF.

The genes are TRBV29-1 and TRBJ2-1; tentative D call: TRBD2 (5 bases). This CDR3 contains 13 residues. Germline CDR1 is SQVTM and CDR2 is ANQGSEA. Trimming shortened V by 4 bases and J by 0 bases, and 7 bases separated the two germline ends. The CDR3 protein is CSVVGVSYNEQFF. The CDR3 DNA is TGCAGCGTTGTCGGGGTCTCCTACAATGAGCAGTTCTTC.

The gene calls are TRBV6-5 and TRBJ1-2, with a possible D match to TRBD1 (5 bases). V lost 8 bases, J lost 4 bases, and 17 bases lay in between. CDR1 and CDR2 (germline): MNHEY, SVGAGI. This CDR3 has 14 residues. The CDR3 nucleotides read TGTGCCAGCCGACCCTTGGGGGGTTTCTATGGCTACACCTTC. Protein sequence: CASRPLGGFYGYTF.

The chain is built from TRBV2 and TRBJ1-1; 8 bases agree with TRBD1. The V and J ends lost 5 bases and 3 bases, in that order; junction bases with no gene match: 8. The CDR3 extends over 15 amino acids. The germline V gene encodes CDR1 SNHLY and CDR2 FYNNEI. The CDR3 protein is CASSRQGAGDTEAFF. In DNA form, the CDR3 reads TGTGCCAGCAGTCGGCAGGGGGCTGGGGACACTGAAGCTTTCTTT. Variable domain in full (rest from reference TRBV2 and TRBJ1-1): EPEVTQTPSHQVTQMGQEVILRCVPISNHLYFYWYRQILGQKVEFLVSFYNNEISEKSEIFDDQFSVERPDGSNFTLKIRSTKLEDSAMYFCASSRQGAGDTEAFFGQGTRLTVV.

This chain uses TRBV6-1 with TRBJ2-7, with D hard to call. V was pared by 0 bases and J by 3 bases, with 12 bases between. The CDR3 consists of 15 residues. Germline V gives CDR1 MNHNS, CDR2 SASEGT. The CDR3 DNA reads TGTGCCAGCAGTGAAGCAGATTCGGCAGACTACGAGCAGTACTTC. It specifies CASSEADSADYEQYF.

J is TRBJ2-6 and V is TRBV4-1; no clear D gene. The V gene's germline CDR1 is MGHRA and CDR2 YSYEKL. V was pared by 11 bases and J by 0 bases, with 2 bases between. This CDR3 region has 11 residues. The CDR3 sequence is CASSGANVLTF. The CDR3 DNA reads TGCGCCTCCTCTGGGGCCAACGTCCTGACTTTC.

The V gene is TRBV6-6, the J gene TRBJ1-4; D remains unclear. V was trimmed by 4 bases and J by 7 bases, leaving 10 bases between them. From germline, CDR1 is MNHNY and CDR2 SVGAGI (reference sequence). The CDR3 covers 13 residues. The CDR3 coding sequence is TGTGCCAGCAGTTTTTTACGGGGTGAAAAACTGTTTTTT. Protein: CASSFLRGEKLFF.

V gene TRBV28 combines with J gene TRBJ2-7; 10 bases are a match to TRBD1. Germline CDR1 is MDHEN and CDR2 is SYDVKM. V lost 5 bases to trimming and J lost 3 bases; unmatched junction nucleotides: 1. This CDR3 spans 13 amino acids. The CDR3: CASSGTGVYEQYF. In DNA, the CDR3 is TGTGCCAGCAGTGGGACAGGGGTCTACGAGCAGTACTTC.

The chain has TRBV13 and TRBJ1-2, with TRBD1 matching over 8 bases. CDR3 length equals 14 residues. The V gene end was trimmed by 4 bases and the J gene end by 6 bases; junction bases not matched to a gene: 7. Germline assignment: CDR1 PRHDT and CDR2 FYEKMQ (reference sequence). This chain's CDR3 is CASSSQGALDGYTF. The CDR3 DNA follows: TGTGCCAGCAGCTCCCAGGGGGCCCTGGATGGCTACACCTTC.

The CDR3 region is CASSESGRWKGETQYF. DNA for the CDR3: TGCGCCAGCAGTGAGTCGGGTCGGTGGAAGGGAGAGACCCAGTACTTC. This chain joins TRBV10-1 and TRBJ2-5, with unresolved D. Germline V gives CDR1 WNHNN, CDR2 SYGVQD (reference sequence). CDR3 size: 16 residues. The V end lost 0 bases, the J end lost 4 bases, and 15 bases lay between the germline ends.

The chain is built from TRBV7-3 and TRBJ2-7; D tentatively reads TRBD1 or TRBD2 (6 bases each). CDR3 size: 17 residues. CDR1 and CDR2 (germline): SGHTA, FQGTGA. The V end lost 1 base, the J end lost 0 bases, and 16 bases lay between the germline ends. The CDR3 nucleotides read TGTGCCAGCAGCTTAAACGGGGTCGGGGGCAGCTCCTACGAGCAGTACTTC. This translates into CASSLNGVGGSSYEQYF.

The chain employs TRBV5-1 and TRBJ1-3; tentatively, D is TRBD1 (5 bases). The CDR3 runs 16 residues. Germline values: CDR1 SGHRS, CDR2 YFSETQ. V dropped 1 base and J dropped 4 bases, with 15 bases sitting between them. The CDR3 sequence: CASSLYQGIEGNTIYF. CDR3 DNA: TGCGCCAGCAGCTTGTACCAGGGTATTGAGGGAAACACCATATATTTT. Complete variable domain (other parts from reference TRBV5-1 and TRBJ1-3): KAGVTQTPRYLIKTRGQQVTLSCSPISGHRSVSWYQQTPGQGLQFLFEYFSETQRNKGNFPGRFSGRQFSNSRSEMNVSTLELGDSALYLCASSLYQGIEGNTIYFGEGSWLTVV.

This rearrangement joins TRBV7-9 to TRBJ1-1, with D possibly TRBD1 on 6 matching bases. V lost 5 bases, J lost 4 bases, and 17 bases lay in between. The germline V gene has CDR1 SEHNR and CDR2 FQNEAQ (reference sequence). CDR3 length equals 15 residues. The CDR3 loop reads CASSPGGEFSTEAFF. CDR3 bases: TGTGCCAGCAGCCCGGGGGGCGAGTTTTCCACTGAAGCTTTCTTT.

The CDR3 here is CASPRSRGSTEAFF. The CDR3, as DNA: TGTGCCAGTCCCCGATCCCGGGGGAGCACTGAAGCTTTCTTT. The V gene is TRBV3-1 (or the pseudogene TRBV3-2), the J gene TRBJ1-1; a weak D match, TRBD1 (5 bases). The CDR3 has 14 residues. Germline V gene lookup returns CDR1 LGHDT and CDR2 YNNKEL (reference sequence). V was pared by 9 bases and J by 4 bases, with 18 bases between.

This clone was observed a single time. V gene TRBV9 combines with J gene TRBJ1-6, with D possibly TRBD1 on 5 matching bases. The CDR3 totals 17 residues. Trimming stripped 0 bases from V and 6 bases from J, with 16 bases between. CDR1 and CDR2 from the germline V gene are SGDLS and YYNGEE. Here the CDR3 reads CASSVEPPGGGNSPLHF. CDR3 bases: TGTGCCAGCAGCGTAGAGCCCCCCGGGGGAGGTAATTCACCCCTCCACTTT.